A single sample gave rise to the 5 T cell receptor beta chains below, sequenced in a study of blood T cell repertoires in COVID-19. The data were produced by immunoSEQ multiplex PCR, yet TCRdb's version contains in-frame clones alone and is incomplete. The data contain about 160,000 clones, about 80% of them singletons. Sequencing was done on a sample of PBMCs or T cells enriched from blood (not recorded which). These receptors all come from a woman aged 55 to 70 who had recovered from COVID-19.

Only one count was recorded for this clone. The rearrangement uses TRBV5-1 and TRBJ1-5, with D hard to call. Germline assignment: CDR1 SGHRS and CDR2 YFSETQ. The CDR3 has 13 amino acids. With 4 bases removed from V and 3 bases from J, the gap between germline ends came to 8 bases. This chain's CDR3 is CASSRDLNQPQHF. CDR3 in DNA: TGCGCCAGCAGCCGGGATCTCAATCAGCCCCAGCATTTT.

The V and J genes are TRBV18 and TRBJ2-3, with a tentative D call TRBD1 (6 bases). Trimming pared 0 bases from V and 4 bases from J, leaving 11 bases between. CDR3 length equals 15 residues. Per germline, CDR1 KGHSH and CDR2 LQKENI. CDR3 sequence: CASSPPSGGADTQYF. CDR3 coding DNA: TGTGCCAGCTCACCACCGTCTGGGGGCGCAGATACGCAGTATTTT.

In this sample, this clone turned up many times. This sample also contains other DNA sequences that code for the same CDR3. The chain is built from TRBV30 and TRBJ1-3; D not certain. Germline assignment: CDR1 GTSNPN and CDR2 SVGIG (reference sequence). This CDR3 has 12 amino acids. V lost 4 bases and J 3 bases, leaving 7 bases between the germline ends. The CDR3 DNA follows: TGTGCCTGGACTGGAGGTGGAAACACCATATATTTT. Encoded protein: CAWTGGGNTIYF.

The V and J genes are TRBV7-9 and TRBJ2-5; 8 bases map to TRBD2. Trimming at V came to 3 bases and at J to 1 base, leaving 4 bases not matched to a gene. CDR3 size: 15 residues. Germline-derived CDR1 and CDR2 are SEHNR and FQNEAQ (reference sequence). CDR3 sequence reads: CASSFRRGAQETQYF. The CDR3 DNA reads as TGTGCCAGCAGCTTTCGGCGGGGGGCCCAAGAGACCCAGTACTTC.

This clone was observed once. The CDR3: CASSPPSGSSYEQYF. CDR3 coding DNA: TGTGCCAGCTCACCACCGAGCGGCAGCTCCTACGAGCAGTACTTC. The rearrangement links TRBV18 to TRBJ2-7, with a tentative D call TRBD2 (5 bases). The CDR3 loop spans 15 amino acids. V was cut by 0 bases and J by 0 bases, with 9 bases left in between. Germline CDR1 reads KGHSH; CDR2 reads LQKENI.